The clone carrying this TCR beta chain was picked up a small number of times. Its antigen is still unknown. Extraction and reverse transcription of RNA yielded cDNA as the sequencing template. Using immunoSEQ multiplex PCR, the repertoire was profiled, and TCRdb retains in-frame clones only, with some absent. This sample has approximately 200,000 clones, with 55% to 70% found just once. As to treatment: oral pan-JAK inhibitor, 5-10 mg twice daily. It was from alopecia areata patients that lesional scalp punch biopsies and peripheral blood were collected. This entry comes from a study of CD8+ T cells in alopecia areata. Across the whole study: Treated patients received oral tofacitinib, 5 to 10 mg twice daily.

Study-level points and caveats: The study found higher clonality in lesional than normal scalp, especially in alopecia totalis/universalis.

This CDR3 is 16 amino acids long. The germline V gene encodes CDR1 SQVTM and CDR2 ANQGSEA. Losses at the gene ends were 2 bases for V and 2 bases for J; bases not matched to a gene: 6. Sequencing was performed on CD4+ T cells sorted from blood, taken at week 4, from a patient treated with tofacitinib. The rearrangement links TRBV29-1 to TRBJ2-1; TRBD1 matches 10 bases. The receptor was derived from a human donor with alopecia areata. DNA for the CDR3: TGCAGCGTTGAATTGGGGACAGGGGCTACCTACAATGAGCAGTTCTTC. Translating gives CSVELGTGATYNEQFF.